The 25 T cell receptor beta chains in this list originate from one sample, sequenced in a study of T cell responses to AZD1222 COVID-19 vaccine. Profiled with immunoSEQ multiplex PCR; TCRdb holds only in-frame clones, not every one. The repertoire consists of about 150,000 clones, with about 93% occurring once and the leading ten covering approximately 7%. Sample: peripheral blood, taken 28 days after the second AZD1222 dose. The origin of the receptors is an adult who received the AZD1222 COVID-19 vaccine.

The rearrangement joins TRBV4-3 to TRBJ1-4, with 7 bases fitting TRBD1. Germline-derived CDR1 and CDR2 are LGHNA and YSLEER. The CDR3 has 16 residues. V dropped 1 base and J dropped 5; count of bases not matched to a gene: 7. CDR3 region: CASSQGDRVANEKLFF. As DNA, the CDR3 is TGCGCCAGCAGCCAAGGAGACAGGGTAGCGAATGAAAAACTGTTTTTT.

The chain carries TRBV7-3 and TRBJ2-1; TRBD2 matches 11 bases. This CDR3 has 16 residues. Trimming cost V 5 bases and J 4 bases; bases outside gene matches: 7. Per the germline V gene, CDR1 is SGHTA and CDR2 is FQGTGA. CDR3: CASSLLTSGDYNEQFF. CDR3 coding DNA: TGTGCCAGCAGCCTACTGACTAGCGGGGATTACAATGAGCAGTTCTTC.

This CDR3 reads CASSGRPGPSSGNTIYF. The CDR3 DNA sequence: TGTGCCAGCAGCGGCAGACCGGGCCCCAGCTCTGGAAACACCATATATTTT. The chain carries TRBV9 and TRBJ1-3; D unclear. V shed 3 bases and J shed 0 bases, with 16 bases lying between them. Germline V lookup: CDR1 SGDLS, CDR2 YYNGEE. CDR3 length: 17 residues. The full variable domain, rest sourced from reference TRBV9 and TRBJ1-3, is DSGVTQTPKHLITATGQRVTLRCSPRSGDLSVYWYQQSLDQGLQFLIQYYNGEERAKGNILERFSAQQFPDLHSELNLSSLELGDSALYFCASSGRPGPSSGNTIYFGEGSWLTVV.

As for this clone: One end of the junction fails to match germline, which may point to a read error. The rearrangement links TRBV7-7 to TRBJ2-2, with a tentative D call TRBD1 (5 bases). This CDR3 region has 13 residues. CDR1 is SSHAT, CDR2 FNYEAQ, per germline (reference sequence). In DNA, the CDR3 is TGTGCTAGCAGCTTAGGGGTTTCCGGGGAGCTGTTTTTT. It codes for CASSLGVSGELFF. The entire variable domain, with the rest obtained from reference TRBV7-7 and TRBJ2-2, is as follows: GAGVSQSPRYKVTKRGQDVTLRCDPISSHATLYWYQQALGQGPEFLTYFNYEAQPDKSGLPSDRFSAERPEGSISTLTIQRTEQRDSAMYRCASSLGVSGELFFGEGSRLTVL.

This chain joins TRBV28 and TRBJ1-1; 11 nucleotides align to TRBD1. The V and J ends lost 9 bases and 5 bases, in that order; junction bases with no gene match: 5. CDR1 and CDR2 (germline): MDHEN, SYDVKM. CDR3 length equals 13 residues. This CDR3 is CASWTGGRTEAFF. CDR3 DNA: TGTGCCAGTTGGACAGGGGGCAGGACTGAAGCTTTCTTT.

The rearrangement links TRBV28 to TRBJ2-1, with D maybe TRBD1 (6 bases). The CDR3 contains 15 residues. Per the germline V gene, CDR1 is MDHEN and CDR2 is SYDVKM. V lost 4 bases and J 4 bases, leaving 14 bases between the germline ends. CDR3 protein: CASSSPATGYNEQFF. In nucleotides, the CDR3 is TGTGCCAGCAGTTCACCGGCGACAGGATACAATGAGCAGTTCTTC.

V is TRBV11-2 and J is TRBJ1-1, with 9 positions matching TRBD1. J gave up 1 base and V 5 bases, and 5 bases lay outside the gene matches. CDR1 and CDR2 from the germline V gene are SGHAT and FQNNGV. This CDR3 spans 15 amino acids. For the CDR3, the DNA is TGTGCCAGCAGCCCTCGGACAGGGGAGAACACTGAAGCTTTCTTT. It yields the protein CASSPRTGENTEAFF.

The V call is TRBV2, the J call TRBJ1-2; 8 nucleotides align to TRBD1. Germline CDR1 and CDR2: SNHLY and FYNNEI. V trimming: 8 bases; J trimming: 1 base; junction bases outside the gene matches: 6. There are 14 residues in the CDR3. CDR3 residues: CASHRDRINYGYTF. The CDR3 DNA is TGTGCCAGCCACCGGGACAGGATTAACTATGGCTACACCTTC.

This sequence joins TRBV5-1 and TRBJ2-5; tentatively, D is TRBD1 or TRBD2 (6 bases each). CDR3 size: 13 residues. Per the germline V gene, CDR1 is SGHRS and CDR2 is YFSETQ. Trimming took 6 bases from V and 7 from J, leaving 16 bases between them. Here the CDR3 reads CASTLWGAGTQYF. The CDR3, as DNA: TGCGCCAGCACGCTCTGGGGGGCGGGGACCCAGTACTTC.

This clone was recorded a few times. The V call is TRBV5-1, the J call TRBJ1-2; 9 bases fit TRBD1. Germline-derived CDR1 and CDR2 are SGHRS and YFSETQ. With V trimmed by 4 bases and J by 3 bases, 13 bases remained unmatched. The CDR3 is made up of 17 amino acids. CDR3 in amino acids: CASSPLGGDRAYYGYTF. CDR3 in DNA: TGCGCCAGCAGCCCGCTTGGTGGGGACAGGGCCTACTATGGCTACACCTTC.

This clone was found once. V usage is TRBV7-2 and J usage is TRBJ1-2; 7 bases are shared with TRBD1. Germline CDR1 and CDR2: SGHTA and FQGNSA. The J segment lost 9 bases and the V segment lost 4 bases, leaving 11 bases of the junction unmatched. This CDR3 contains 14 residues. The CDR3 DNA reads TGTGCCAGCAGCTACGCCGACCGACAGGGCCGCTACACCTTC. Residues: CASSYADRQGRYTF.

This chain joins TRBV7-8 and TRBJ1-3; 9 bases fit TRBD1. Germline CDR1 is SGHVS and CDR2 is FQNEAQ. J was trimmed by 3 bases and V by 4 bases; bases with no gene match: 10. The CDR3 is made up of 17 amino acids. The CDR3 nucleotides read TGTGCCAGCAGCTCCACCAGGGGACAGGGACTTGGAAACACCATATATTTT. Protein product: CASSSTRGQGLGNTIYF.

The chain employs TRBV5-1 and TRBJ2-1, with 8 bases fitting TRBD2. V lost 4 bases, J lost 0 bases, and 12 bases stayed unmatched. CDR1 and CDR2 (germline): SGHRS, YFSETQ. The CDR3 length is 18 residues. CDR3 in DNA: TGCGCCAGCAGCCCGCTGGTCCAGCGGGGGAGCTCCTACAATGAGCAGTTCTTC. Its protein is CASSPLVQRGSSYNEQFF.

The CDR3 is CASSLGTSGVNEQFF. The CDR3 DNA is TGTGCCAGCAGCTTGGGGACTAGCGGGGTTAATGAGCAGTTCTTC. The gene calls are TRBV7-9 and TRBJ2-1, with 13 bases aligning to TRBD2. CDR3 length: 15 amino acids. V lost 3 bases to trimming and J lost 7 bases; unmatched junction nucleotides: 3. The germline CDR1 and CDR2 sequences are SEHNR and FQNEAQ (reference sequence).

CDR3 amino acids: CATSAAQSHASGGALLQETQYF. In DNA, the CDR3 is TGTGCCACCAGTGCCGCCCAATCCCACGCTAGCGGGGGGGCCCTACTCCAAGAGACCCAGTACTTC. This chain uses TRBV24-1 with TRBJ2-5; 12 nucleotides match TRBD2. Germline V gene data show CDR1 as KGHDR and CDR2 as SFDVKD. Trimming took 5 bases from V and 1 from J; bases not matched to a gene: 22. The CDR3 is 22 amino acids.

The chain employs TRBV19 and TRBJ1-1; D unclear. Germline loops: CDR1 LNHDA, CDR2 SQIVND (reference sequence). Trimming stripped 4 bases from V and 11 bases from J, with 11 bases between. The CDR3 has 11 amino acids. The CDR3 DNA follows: TGTGCCAGTAGTAGATTTAATGGCGCTTTCTTT. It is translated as CASSRFNGAFF.

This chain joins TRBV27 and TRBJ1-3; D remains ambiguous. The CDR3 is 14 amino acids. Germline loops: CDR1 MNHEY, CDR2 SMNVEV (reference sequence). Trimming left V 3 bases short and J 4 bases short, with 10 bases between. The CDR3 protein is CASSFRGSGNTIYF. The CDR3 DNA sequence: TGTGCCAGCAGTTTCCGGGGTTCCGGAAACACCATATATTTT.

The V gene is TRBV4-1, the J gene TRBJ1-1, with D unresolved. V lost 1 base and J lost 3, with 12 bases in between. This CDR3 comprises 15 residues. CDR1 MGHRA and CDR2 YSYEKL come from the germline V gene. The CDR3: CASSQVEGLDTEAFF. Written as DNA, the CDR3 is TGCGCCAGCAGCCAAGTAGAGGGTTTGGACACTGAAGCTTTCTTT.

The CDR3 region has the DNA TGTGCCAGCAGTTTAAGATTCCCAGCGAACACTGAAGCTTTCTTT. The encoded protein is CASSLRFPANTEAFF. The chain couples TRBV27 to TRBJ1-1; D gene unclear. The germline V gene has CDR1 MNHEY and CDR2 SMNVEV (reference sequence). This CDR3 comprises 15 residues. Trimming took off 2 bases at V and 1 base at J, with 11 bases between the two ends.

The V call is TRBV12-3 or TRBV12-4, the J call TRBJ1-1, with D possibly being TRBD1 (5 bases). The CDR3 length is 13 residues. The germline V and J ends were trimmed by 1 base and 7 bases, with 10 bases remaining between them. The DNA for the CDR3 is TGTGCCAGCAGTTTAGAAACGGACATTGAAGCTTTCTTT. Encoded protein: CASSLETDIEAFF.

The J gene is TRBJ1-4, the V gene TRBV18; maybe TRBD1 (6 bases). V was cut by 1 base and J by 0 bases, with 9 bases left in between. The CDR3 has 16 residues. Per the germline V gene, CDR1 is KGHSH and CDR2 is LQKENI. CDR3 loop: CASSPQGVATNEKLFF. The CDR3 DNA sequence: TGTGCCAGCTCACCACAGGGGGTGGCAACTAATGAAAAACTGTTTTTT.

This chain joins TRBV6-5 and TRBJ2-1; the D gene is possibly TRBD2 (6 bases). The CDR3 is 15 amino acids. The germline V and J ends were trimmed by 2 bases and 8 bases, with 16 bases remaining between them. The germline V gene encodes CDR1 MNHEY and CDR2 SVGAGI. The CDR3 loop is CASSYGRLGGYEQFF. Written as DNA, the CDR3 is TGTGCCAGCAGTTACGGGAGGCTAGGAGGGTATGAGCAGTTCTTC.

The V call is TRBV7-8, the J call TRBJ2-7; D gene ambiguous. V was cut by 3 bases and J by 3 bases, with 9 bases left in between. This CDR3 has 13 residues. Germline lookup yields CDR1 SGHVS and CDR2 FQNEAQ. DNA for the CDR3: TGTGCCAGCAGCTTTGGAAGCTTCTACGAGCAGTACTTC. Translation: CASSFGSFYEQYF.

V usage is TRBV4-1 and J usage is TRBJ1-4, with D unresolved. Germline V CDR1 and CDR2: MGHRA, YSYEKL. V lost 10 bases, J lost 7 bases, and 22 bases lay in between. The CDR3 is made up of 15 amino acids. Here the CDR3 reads CATSGSALRGEKLFF. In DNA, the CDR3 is TGCGCCACCTCGGGGTCTGCGCTCCGGGGTGAAAAACTGTTTTTT.

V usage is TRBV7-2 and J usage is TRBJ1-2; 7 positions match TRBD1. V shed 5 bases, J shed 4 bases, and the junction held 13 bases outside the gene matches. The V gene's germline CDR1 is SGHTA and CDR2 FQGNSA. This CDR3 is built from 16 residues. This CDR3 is CASSPRQGGPSYGYTF. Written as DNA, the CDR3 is TGTGCCAGCAGCCCCAGACAGGGCGGTCCGTCCTATGGCTACACCTTC.